The entry below gives a single TCR beta chain sequence along with its context. What antigen it recognizes has not been identified. Qualities for individual bases were not recorded, and no much larger clone is one base off. Bulk unsorted tissue served as the source for RNA extraction, and RNA quality was assessed using a NanoDrop ND-1000 and an Agilent 2100. Newly diagnosed lung cancer patients without prior chemotherapy who had been admitted for thoracic surgery in China between August and November 2014 were enrolled as donors. Anyone who had undergone radiotherapy or chemotherapy before, or who had another cancer at the same time, was left out of the study. Pieces of surgical tissue measuring about 1-2.2 cm3 were kept in RNAlater solution and stored at -80 degrees C until use. This specimen comes from a study of tumor and adjacent non-tumor tissue in lung cancer (dated by TCRdb to the late 2010s). The study in broad terms: By cancer type, the cohort comprised some twelve adenocarcinoma patients, 2 squamous cell carcinoma patients and 1 small cell lung cancer patient. A total of fewer than 150 million productive TCRbeta reads were generated by sequencing, corresponding to an average of roughly 4 million reads per sample. Bulk TCRbeta repertoires were compared between lung tumor tissue and matched distant non-tumor lung tissue obtained from 15 or so lung cancer patients. For each patient, one tumor sample and one normal lung sample were taken, giving around 30 paired specimens that underwent TCRbeta CDR3 sequencing. Among the roughly 15 patients, ages ranged from about 31 to 85 years, roughly 10 were men and 5 were women, and disease was TNM stage I to III.

CDR1 and CDR2 were assigned from the germline V gene as ENHRY and SYGVKD. The junction carries 30 bases between V and J, which are trimmed by 5 bases and 5 bases respectively. The CDR3 starts with the cysteine, ends with the phenylalanine, and has 19 residues. Just CDR3 DNA is preserved here, 57 bases in frame from base 1. Summary of the overall study and its limitations: Significantly higher TCR diversity was found in younger patients, and higher tumor TCR diversity was associated with shorter overall and disease-free survival. A significantly larger cumulative share of the repertoire was made up by the top 100 clones in normal lung than in tumor tissue. Because peripheral blood was not sequenced, the blood TCRbeta repertoires of the lung cancer patients in the study went unexamined. TCR diversity (inverse Simpson) was significantly higher in tumor than in normal lung tissue (roughly 390 vs 170, P = 0.0075, Mann-Whitney U test). The sequencing platform is not named in the methods, and unique molecular identifiers are not mentioned. With only roughly 14 patients in the cohort, the authors noted that larger samples and more detailed clinical data are needed.

Preparation of the library involved multiplex PCR. Reads for this sample came from an Illumina HiSeq 2500. TCRbeta libraries were constructed through three rounds of nested PCR with primers (Table S4) according to protocols modified from ARM-PCR. PCR products of 200-500 bp were gel-excised and purified with the QIAquick gel extraction kit before sequencing. The paper's data handling went like this. Reads were cleaned using Trimmomatic, were merged into complete CDR3 sequences using FLASH, and were assigned to V(D)J germline segments using MiTCR. Clonal diversity was calculated as the inverse Simpson's index using VDJtools. Productive reads were defined as in-frame sequences without a premature stop codon. TCRdb's own reprocessing of the public reads used fastp at Q25 and MiXCR and kept productive beta chains. Here each entry gathers all rows of one CDR3 protein and keeps the most common genes and DNA. TCRdb's processing, not the study's, gives the V and J calls here. This sample holds about 120,000 distinct CDR3 sequences; around 82% were observed only once. The ten top clones hold approximately 24% of the sample.

The sequenced sample was lung tumor tissue. The receptor comes from a man between 65 and 85 years old with non-small cell lung cancer. The V and J genes are TRBV10-3 and TRBJ2-5, with no confidently assigned D gene. The CDR3 protein is CAISTRPSTSVIAVETQYF. The bases are TGTGCCATCAGTACTCGTCCTTCGACCAGCGTAATTGCGGTGGAGACCCAGTACTTC.